This T cell receptor beta chain was sequenced in a study of prognosis after radiotherapy for stage I lung cancer. With two-round multiplex PCR, TCR beta CDR3 sequences were amplified from genomic DNA. Primers were specific to each TRBV and TRBJ gene in first-round PCR. A single record per CDR3 protein comes from TCRdb applying MiXCR to the multiplex PCR reads. The sample includes 20,000 to 25,000 distinct CDR3 sequences, around 37% of them seen just once. Germline CDR1 MNHGY, CDR2 SVAAGI. Trimming cost V 4 bases and J 2 bases, with 20 bases left between them. This CDR3 spans 17 amino acids. This clonotype appeared many times.

This chain links TRBV6-9 with TRBJ1-2; possible D gene TRBD1, 6 bases. Material: PBMCs, obtained before or after stereotactic body radiation therapy (not recorded which). The source is a donor over 45 with non-small cell lung cancer. CDR3 DNA sequence: TGTGCCAGCAGTTTTCCCCCCGTACAACAGGGAAACTATGGCTACACCTTC. This codes for CASSFPPVQQGNYGYTF.